These 27 T cell receptor beta chains were all obtained from the same sample, sequenced in a study of shared clonotypes between healthy human individuals. The naive CD8 subset, CD45RO-negative cells positively selected for CCR7, excluded terminally differentiated effector memory CD45RA+ cells. Sequencing was performed with immunoSEQ multiplex PCR; in TCRdb, only in-frame clones are kept and a portion is missing. The sample includes approximately 840,000 clones, about 97% of them seen just once. Sequenced: naive CD8+ T cells sorted from blood. The receptors here all came from a man between 25 and 39 years old in good health.

For the CDR3, the DNA is TGTGCCAGCAGCCAAGATAGGGGGCCAACCAACTATGGCTACACCTTC. It specifies CASSQDRGPTNYGYTF. The J gene is TRBJ1-2, the V gene TRBV14, with TRBD1 matching over 7 bases. The CDR3 spans 16 residues. The V segment lost 0 bases and the J segment 2 bases; nucleotides outside the gene matches: 6. Germline-derived CDR1 and CDR2 are SGHDN and FVKESK.

The genes are TRBV7-9 and TRBJ2-2; D is perhaps TRBD1 (5 bases). CDR1 SEHNR and CDR2 FQNEAQ come from the germline V gene (reference sequence). Trimming shortened V by 6 bases and J by 7 bases, and 18 bases separated the two germline ends. This CDR3 is built from 15 residues. In DNA, the CDR3 is TGTGCCAGCAGTGGCACCCCAGGGTCTGTCGGGGAGCTGTTTTTT. Protein sequence: CASSGTPGSVGELFF.

The J gene is TRBJ2-1, the V gene TRBV18, with a possible D match to TRBD1 (6 bases). Looked up from germline, CDR1 is KGHSH and CDR2 is LQKENI. The CDR3 spans 14 residues. The ends were cut back, 4 bases at V and 4 bases at J, with 11 bases in the middle. CDR3 sequence reads: CASSHPDSYNEQFF. The CDR3 DNA reads TGTGCCAGCTCACACCCGGACAGTTACAATGAGCAGTTCTTC.

This clone was found once. DNA for the CDR3: TGTGCCAGCAGCTTGGCCAGCGGGAGAGGTCGGGACGAGCAGTACTTC. Amino acid sequence: CASSLASGRGRDEQYF. The gene calls are TRBV7-9 and TRBJ2-7, with 8 bases aligning to TRBD2. This CDR3 is 16 amino acids long. Trimming removed 3 bases from V and 5 bases from J; junction bases left unmatched: 12. Per the germline V gene, CDR1 is SEHNR and CDR2 is FQNEAQ (reference sequence).

As for this clone: The same CDR3 is also encoded by other DNA sequences in this sample. The CDR3 DNA reads as TGTGCCAGCAGCCAAGATCTAGGAACAGGTTCCTACGAGCAGTACTTC. Its translation is CASSQDLGTGSYEQYF. The chain carries TRBV14 and TRBJ2-7; D is perhaps TRBD1 (5 bases). Germline values: CDR1 SGHDN, CDR2 FVKESK. The CDR3 totals 16 residues. The V end was cut by 0 bases, the J end by 1 base, with 13 bases between.

Notes on this clone: Different DNA sequences within this sample yield the same CDR3. The chain is built from TRBV9 and TRBJ2-7, with D perhaps matching TRBD1 (6 bases). The CDR3 totals 15 residues. V was shortened by 0 bases and J by 2 bases, with 12 bases between the two germline ends. Germline loops: CDR1 SGDLS, CDR2 YYNGEE. CDR3 in amino acids: CASSVAAGAPYEQYF. CDR3 sequence (DNA): TGTGCCAGCAGCGTAGCAGCAGGGGCCCCCTACGAGCAGTACTTC.

The V and J genes are TRBV29-1 and TRBJ1-3, with D maybe TRBD1 (5 bases). The CDR3 runs to 14 residues. Germline V lookup: CDR1 SQVTM, CDR2 ANQGSEA. Trimming took off 0 bases at V and 6 bases at J, with 12 bases between the two ends. CDR3 in amino acids: CSVEEVTEVNTIYF. CDR3 coding DNA: TGCAGCGTTGAAGAGGTGACAGAGGTAAACACCATATATTTT.

This clone turned up a few times. The chain carries TRBV27 and TRBJ1-5, with D possibly TRBD1 on 5 matching bases. Between the trimmed V and J ends, which lost 3 bases and 5 bases, there was a span of 17 bases. Germline V gives CDR1 MNHEY, CDR2 SMNVEV (reference sequence). This CDR3 is 16 amino acids long. The CDR3 bases are TGTGCCAGCAGTTTGGGGACCGGGACCGTCCATCAGCCCCAGCATTTT. Translating gives CASSLGTGTVHQPQHF.

V is TRBV7-4 and J is TRBJ2-7, with D unclear. Germline loops: CDR1 SGHVT, CDR2 SQSDAQ. There are 12 residues in the CDR3. The V and J ends lost 5 bases and 1 base respectively, with 6 bases between them. The CDR3: CASSPVSYEQYF. For the CDR3, the DNA is TGTGCCAGCAGCCCCGTTTCCTACGAGCAGTACTTC.

The genes are TRBV7-8 and TRBJ1-5; D is ambiguous. CDR3 length equals 15 residues. V lost 2 bases, J lost 1 base, and 9 bases lay in between. The germline CDR1 and CDR2 sequences are SGHVS and FQNEAQ. The CDR3 DNA reads as TGTGCCAGCAGCTTATATGTGGGCAGCAATCAGCCCCAGCATTTT. Translating gives CASSLYVGSNQPQHF.

About this clone itself: Other DNA variants within this sample encode the same CDR3. The V gene is TRBV13, the J gene TRBJ2-1; 7 bases fit TRBD2. CDR1 PRHDT and CDR2 FYEKMQ come from the germline V gene (reference sequence). The trim removed 5 bases at V and 7 bases at J, leaving 2 bases unmatched. CDR3 length: 12 amino acids. This CDR3 is CASSLGGNEQFF. The CDR3 bases are TGTGCCAGCAGCCTGGGGGGGAATGAGCAGTTCTTC.

This rearrangement joins TRBV7-2 to TRBJ2-7, with D uncertain. CDR1 and CDR2 from the germline V gene are SGHTA and FQGNSA. The length of the CDR3 is 15 residues. Between the trimmed V and J ends, which lost 2 bases and 3 bases, there was a span of 14 bases. The CDR3 DNA reads TGTGCCAGCAGCTTATACTCGCGACAAAACTACGAGCAGTACTTC. It translates to CASSLYSRQNYEQYF.

The chain has TRBV28 and TRBJ2-1; D is undetermined. The CDR3 spans 15 residues. From germline, CDR1 is MDHEN and CDR2 SYDVKM. V was clipped by 6 bases and J by 5 bases, with 17 bases between them. The CDR3 DNA sequence: TGTGCCAGCAGCCCTGGGCGAATTGCGAACAATGAGCAGTTCTTC. Its translation is CASSPGRIANNEQFF. Full variable domain (outside the CDR3, taken from reference TRBV28 and TRBJ2-1): DVKVTQSSRYLVKRTGEKVFLECVQDMDHENMFWYRQDPGLGLRLIYFSYDVKMKEKGDIPEGYSVSREKKERFSLILESASTNQTSMYLCASSPGRIANNEQFFGPGTRLTVL.

The V and J genes are TRBV16 and TRBJ1-5; D is ambiguous. Germline CDR1 reads KGHSY; CDR2 reads FQNENV. CDR3 size: 17 residues. V was cut by 4 bases and J by 1 base, with 17 bases left in between. CDR3 loop: CASSPTRTPGSNQPQHF. For the CDR3, the DNA is TGTGCCAGCAGCCCGACTCGGACCCCCGGGAGCAATCAGCCCCAGCATTTT.

The count of this clone is one. The chain links TRBV7-3 to TRBJ2-3; 7 bases align to TRBD2. CDR1 and CDR2 from the germline V gene are SGHTA and FQGTGA. The junction had 9 bases not matched to a gene; V was cut back by 5 bases and J by 4 bases. The CDR3 has 15 amino acids. CDR3 sequence (DNA): TGTGCCAGCAGCGCCGGACTAGTTCCTCCAGATACGCAGTATTTT. Amino acids: CASSAGLVPPDTQYF.

The chain has TRBV7-9 and TRBJ1-2; 8 bases are a match to TRBD1. Trimming took 1 base from V and 6 from J; bases not matched to a gene: 1. The CDR3 is made up of 13 amino acids. Germline lookup yields CDR1 SEHNR and CDR2 FQNEAQ (reference sequence). The CDR3 nucleotides read TGTGCCAGCAGCTTAGGGGGACAGGATGGCTACACCTTC. Its protein product is CASSLGGQDGYTF. Full variable domain (missing parts from reference TRBV7-9 and TRBJ1-2): DTGVSQNPRHKITKRGQNVTFRCDPISEHNRLYWYRQTLGQGPEFLTYFQNEAQLEKSRLLSDRFSAERPKGSFSTLEIQRTEQGDSAMYLCASSLGGQDGYTFGSGTRLTVV.

The CDR3 loop reads CASSLDGSSYGYTF. The CDR3 DNA follows: TGTGCCAGCAGCTTAGACGGGTCCTCCTATGGCTACACCTTC. The chain joins TRBV7-2 to TRBJ1-2; D is undetermined. Germline V gene data show CDR1 as SGHTA and CDR2 as FQGNSA. CDR3 length: 14 amino acids. Trimming stripped 1 base from V and 4 bases from J, with 10 bases between. Based on the CDR3 plus reference TRBV7-2 and TRBJ1-2, the full variable domain is GAGVSQSPSNKVTEKGKDVELRCDPISGHTALYWYRQSLGQGLEFLIYFQGNSAPDKSGLPSDRFSAERTGGSVSTLTIQRTQQEDSAVYLCASSLDGSSYGYTFGSGTRLTVV.

A word on this clone: The same CDR3 can be traced to other DNA sequences in this sample. The chain has TRBV18 and TRBJ2-7, with D maybe TRBD1 (5 bases). V was pared by 0 bases and J by 2 bases, with 11 bases between. Germline CDR1 reads KGHSH; CDR2 reads LQKENI. The CDR3 sequence is 15 residues long. This CDR3 reads CASSPPQGFPYEQYF. CDR3 sequence (DNA): TGTGCCAGCTCACCACCTCAGGGTTTCCCCTACGAGCAGTACTTC.

This chain connects TRBV4-1 to TRBJ2-7; no definite D call. Germline V gene sequence: CDR1 MGHRA, CDR2 YSYEKL. This CDR3 is built from 13 residues. Trimming removed 1 base from V and 2 bases from J, with 6 bases in between. CDR3 loop: CASSQGHAYEQYF. Here the CDR3 DNA reads TGCGCCAGCAGCCAAGGACATGCCTACGAGCAGTACTTC.

This chain links TRBV19 with TRBJ2-7, with 8 bases lining up with TRBD2. CDR3 size: 15 residues. With V trimmed by 7 bases and J by 7 bases, 15 bases remained unmatched. CDR1 is LNHDA and CDR2 is SQIVND in the germline V gene (reference sequence). In DNA form, the CDR3 reads TGTGCCAGTATGTATCGTCCGGGAGGGCGCGGAGAGCAGTACTTC. It translates to CASMYRPGGRGEQYF.

CDR3 DNA sequence: TGTGCCAGCAGCTTCAGTCCCGGGACAGGGGAAGACACTGAAGCTTTCTTT. Translating it yields CASSFSPGTGEDTEAFF. V usage is TRBV7-9 and J usage is TRBJ1-1, with 10 bases identical to TRBD1. Germline V lookup: CDR1 SEHNR, CDR2 FQNEAQ (reference sequence). This CDR3 is built from 17 residues. J was trimmed by 3 bases and V by 3 bases; bases with no gene match: 10.

The rearrangement links TRBV6-1 to TRBJ1-5; TRBD1 aligns across 7 bases. This CDR3 has 15 amino acids. CDR1 is MNHNS, CDR2 SASEGT, per germline. The V gene end was trimmed by 7 bases and the J gene end by 1 base; junction bases not matched to a gene: 7. The CDR3 nucleotides read TGTGCCAGCACCGTTGGACAGGCCAGCAATCAGCCCCAGCATTTT. Its translation is CASTVGQASNQPQHF.

The chain recombines TRBV5-1 with TRBJ2-2; no reliable D call. From germline, CDR1 is SGHRS and CDR2 YFSETQ. The CDR3 runs to 13 residues. The germline V and J ends were trimmed by 4 bases and 2 bases, with 6 bases remaining between them. The chain's CDR3 is CASSPFNTGELFF. The CDR3 DNA follows: TGCGCCAGCAGCCCCTTTAACACCGGGGAGCTGTTTTTT.

The J gene is TRBJ2-7, the V gene TRBV6-5; D gene uncertain. There are 12 residues in the CDR3. Germline V gives CDR1 MNHEY, CDR2 SVGAGI. The V end was cut by 5 bases, the J end by 3 bases, with 8 bases between. This CDR3 reads CASSPGHYEQYF. The CDR3 DNA follows: TGTGCCAGCAGTCCAGGCCACTACGAGCAGTACTTC.

The chain carries TRBV4-3 and TRBJ1-1; 11 bases are shared with TRBD1. The CDR3 is made up of 15 amino acids. CDR1 is LGHNA and CDR2 is YSLEER in the germline V gene. J gave up 2 bases and V 4 bases, and 3 bases lay outside the gene matches. CDR3 sequence: CASSLGTGGNTEAFF. The CDR3, as DNA: TGCGCCAGCAGCCTAGGGACAGGGGGAAACACTGAAGCTTTCTTT.

The chain is built from TRBV25-1 and TRBJ2-1; D uncertain. CDR1 and CDR2 (germline): MGHDK, SYGVNS. This CDR3 region has 14 residues. V was pared by 4 bases and J by 3 bases, with 10 bases between. CDR3 bases: TGTGCCAGCAGTGGTACTGGGAACTACAATGAGCAGTTCTTC. Protein: CASSGTGNYNEQFF. The entire variable domain, with the rest obtained from reference TRBV25-1 and TRBJ2-1, is as follows: EADIYQTPRYLVIGTGKKITLECSQTMGHDKMYWYQQDPGMELHLIHYSYGVNSTEKGDLSSESTVSRIRTEHFPLTLESARPSHTSQYLCASSGTGNYNEQFFGPGTRLTVL.

The genes are TRBV5-6 and TRBJ1-1; D not certain. The germline V gene has CDR1 SGHDT and CDR2 YYEEEE. V shed 0 bases and J shed 4 bases, with 4 bases lying between them. CDR3 length: 12 amino acids. The CDR3 sequence: CASSLVFTEAFF. The CDR3 bases are TGTGCCAGCAGCTTGGTTTTCACTGAAGCTTTCTTT.